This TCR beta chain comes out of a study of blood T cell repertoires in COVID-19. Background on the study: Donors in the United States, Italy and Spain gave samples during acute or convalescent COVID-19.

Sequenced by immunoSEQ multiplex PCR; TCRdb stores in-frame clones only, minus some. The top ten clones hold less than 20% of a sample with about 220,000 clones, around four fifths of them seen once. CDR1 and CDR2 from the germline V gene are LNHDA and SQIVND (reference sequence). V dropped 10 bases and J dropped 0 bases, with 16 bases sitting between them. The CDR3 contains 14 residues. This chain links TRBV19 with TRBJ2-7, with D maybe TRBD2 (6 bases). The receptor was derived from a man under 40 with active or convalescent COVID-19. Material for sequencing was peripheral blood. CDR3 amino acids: CATRNPSASYEQYF. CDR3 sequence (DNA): TGTGCCACGAGGAACCCTAGCGCCTCCTACGAGCAGTACTTC.